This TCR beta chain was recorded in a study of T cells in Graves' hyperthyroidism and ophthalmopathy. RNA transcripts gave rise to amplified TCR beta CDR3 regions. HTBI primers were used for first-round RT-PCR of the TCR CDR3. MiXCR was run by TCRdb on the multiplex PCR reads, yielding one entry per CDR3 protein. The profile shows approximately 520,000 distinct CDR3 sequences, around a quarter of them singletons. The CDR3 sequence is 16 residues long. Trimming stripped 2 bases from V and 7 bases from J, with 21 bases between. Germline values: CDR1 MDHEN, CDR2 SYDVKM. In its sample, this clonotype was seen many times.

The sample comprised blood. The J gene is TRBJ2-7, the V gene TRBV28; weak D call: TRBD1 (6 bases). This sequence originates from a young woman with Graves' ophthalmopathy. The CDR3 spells CASSLMDRTTGWEQYF. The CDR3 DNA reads TGTGCCAGCAGTTTAATGGACAGAACGACTGGTTGGGAGCAGTACTTC.